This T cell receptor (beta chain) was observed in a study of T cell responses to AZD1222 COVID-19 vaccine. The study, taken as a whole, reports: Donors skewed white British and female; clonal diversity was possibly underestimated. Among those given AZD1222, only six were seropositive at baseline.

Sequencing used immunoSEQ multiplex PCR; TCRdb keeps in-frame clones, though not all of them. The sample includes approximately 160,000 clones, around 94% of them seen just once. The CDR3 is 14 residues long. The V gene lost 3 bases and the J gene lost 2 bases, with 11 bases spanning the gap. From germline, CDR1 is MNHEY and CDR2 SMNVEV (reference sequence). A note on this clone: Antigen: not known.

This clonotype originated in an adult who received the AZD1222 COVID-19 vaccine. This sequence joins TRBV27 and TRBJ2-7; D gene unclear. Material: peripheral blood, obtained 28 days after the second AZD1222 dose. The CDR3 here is CASSLGHSAYEQYF. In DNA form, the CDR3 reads TGTGCCAGCAGTTTGGGTCATTCCGCCTACGAGCAGTACTTC.